The clone carrying this T cell receptor (beta chain) was picked up many times. Alongside a J-beta primer mix, a sample-barcoded 5' primer served in a second PCR lasting roughly 7 to 11 cycles. TCRdb independently ran MiXCR on the 5' RACE reads; one entry per CDR3 protein. The sample shows about 930,000 distinct CDR3 sequences, around 29% of them seen only once. Healthy Caucasians from Russia aged 6 to 90 served as donors. This CDR3 contains 13 residues. V lost 3 bases and J 6 bases, leaving 11 bases between the germline ends. Looked up from germline, CDR1 is MGHDK and CDR2 is SYGVNS. This sample is part of a study of blood T cells in healthy people across ages. These same data were also listed under a study on T cells of mothers and their children.

V is TRBV25-1 and J is TRBJ1-2, with unresolved D. The sequencing sample was made of blood. This clonotype originated in a woman in her thirties or forties in good health. The CDR3 DNA follows: TGTGCCAGCAGTGAGGTTGGTTATGATGGCTACACCTTC. Translation: CASSEVGYDGYTF.